Below are 11 T cell receptor beta chains sequenced from a single sample in a study of Graves' ophthalmopathy and Graves' hyperthyroidism. For repertoire sequencing, the TCR beta CDR3 regions were amplified from RNA transcripts. HTBI primers were used in a first-round RT-PCR, which preceded a second-round multiplex PCR. TCRdb itself ran the multiplex PCR reads through MiXCR, one entry per CDR3 protein. The table shows around 1.1 million distinct CDR3 sequences, with around a third occurring only once. The source material was peripheral blood or thyroid tissue (not recorded which). These receptors came from an adult man with Graves' hyperthyroidism.

The count of this clonotype is one. This chain connects TRBV6-5 to TRBJ1-2; D not resolved. CDR1 and CDR2 (germline): MNHEY, SVGAGI. V dropped 7 bases and J dropped 3 bases, with 18 bases sitting between them. CDR3 length: 15 amino acids. Here the CDR3 DNA reads TGTGCCAGCACGCGACTCTTTAGGACCGACTATGGCTACACCTTC. The encoded protein is CASTRLFRTDYGYTF.

The chain is built from TRBV2 and TRBJ1-6; a possible D gene is TRBD1 (5 bases). The CDR3 contains 14 residues. CDR1 and CDR2 (germline): SNHLY, FYNNEI. V lost 4 bases to trimming and J lost 7 bases, with 11 bases between them. In nucleotides, the CDR3 is TGTGCCAGCAGTGGTCCAGGGCTAAATTCACCCCTCCACTTT. Protein: CASSGPGLNSPLHF.

This clonotype was seen only a few times. The chain carries TRBV2 and TRBJ2-7; TRBD1 matches at 8 bases. The ends lost 7 bases at V and 5 bases at J; junction bases unmatched: 13. CDR1 is SNHLY, CDR2 FYNNEI, per germline. The CDR3 runs 15 residues. The DNA for the CDR3 is TGTGCCAGCAACCGACTTGTAGACAGGGGCAACGAGCAGTACTTC. Translated, it gives CASNRLVDRGNEQYF. The full variable domain, completed using reference TRBV2 and TRBJ2-7, is EPEVTQTPSHQVTQMGQEVILRCVPISNHLYFYWYRQILGQKVEFLVSFYNNEISEKSEIFDDQFSVERPDGSNFTLKIRSTKLEDSAMYFCASNRLVDRGNEQYFGPGTRLTVT.

CDR3 sequence reads: CASSLSRGLAGGRDTQYF. The CDR3 nucleotides read TGTGCCAGCAGTTTATCCCGCGGACTAGCGGGGGGACGGGATACGCAGTATTTT. V is TRBV27 and J is TRBJ2-3, with 14 bases lining up with TRBD2. Germline loops: CDR1 MNHEY, CDR2 SMNVEV (reference sequence). V trimming: 0 bases; J trimming: 6 bases; junction bases outside the gene matches: 8. This CDR3 is built from 18 residues.

This clonotype was detected only a few times. This chain joins TRBV5-4 and TRBJ2-2; 11 bases align to TRBD2. The junction had 4 bases not matched to a gene; V was cut back by 3 bases and J by 3 bases. The germline V gene has CDR1 SGHNT and CDR2 YYREEE (reference sequence). CDR3 length: 16 residues. The CDR3 loop reads CASSWRLAGYTGELFF. CDR3 nucleotide sequence: TGTGCCAGCAGCTGGCGACTAGCGGGATACACCGGGGAGCTGTTTTTT.

The sample holds a few counts of this clonotype. The chain joins TRBV7-6 to TRBJ1-5, with 7 bases matching TRBD1. The CDR3 runs 15 residues. Germline loops: CDR1 SGHVS, CDR2 FNYEAQ. With V trimmed by 5 bases and J by 6 bases, 10 bases remained unmatched. CDR3 region: CASSQDRQGFQPQHF. CDR3 nucleotides: TGTGCCAGCAGCCAAGACAGACAGGGCTTTCAGCCCCAGCATTTT.

This clonotype was seen a few times. The rearrangement uses TRBV28 and TRBJ2-5, with TRBD1 matching over 7 bases. Trimming took 3 bases from V and 5 from J; bases not matched to a gene: 6. The CDR3 totals 14 residues. Germline V gene sequence: CDR1 MDHEN, CDR2 SYDVKM. CDR3 DNA sequence: TGTGCCAGCAGTTTTCAAGACAGGGCCGAGACCCAGTACTTC. Encoded protein: CASSFQDRAETQYF.

This clonotype occurred many times. The rearrangement joins TRBV7-9 to TRBJ2-6; the D gene could be TRBD1 or TRBD2 (5 bases each). Trimming pared 5 bases from V and 1 base from J, leaving 9 bases between. The CDR3 has 15 residues. Germline CDR1 reads SEHNR; CDR2 reads FQNEAQ (reference sequence). In nucleotides, the CDR3 is TGTGCCAGCAGCCCGTGGGGGTCTGGGGCCAACGTCCTGACTTTC. Translated, it gives CASSPWGSGANVLTF.

This clonotype was observed a few times. The rearrangement joins TRBV9 to TRBJ1-6, with D possibly TRBD1 on 5 matching bases. The germline V gene has CDR1 SGDLS and CDR2 YYNGEE. The CDR3 extends over 15 amino acids. Trimming removed 0 bases at V and 10 bases at J, with 14 bases between. CDR3 nucleotide sequence: TGTGCCAGCAGCGTAGCGGACCAGGGAGGATCACCCCTCCACTTT. The encoded protein is CASSVADQGGSPLHF.

The chain joins TRBV29-1 to TRBJ1-1; a weak D match, TRBD1 (6 bases). The V and J ends lost 4 bases and 5 bases respectively, with 17 bases between them. The CDR3 totals 14 residues. Germline V gene lookup returns CDR1 SQVTM and CDR2 ANQGSEA. CDR3 coding DNA: TGCAGCGTTGGCGGTTTCGGGGGGCGGACTGAAGCTTTCTTT. This codes for CSVGGFGGRTEAFF.

This clonotype was seen repeatedly, ten times or more. The V gene is TRBV19, the J gene TRBJ1-5, with no clear D. The V end lost 7 bases, the J end lost 1 base, and 8 bases lay between the germline ends. Germline lookup yields CDR1 LNHDA and CDR2 SQIVND (reference sequence). This CDR3 spans 13 amino acids. In DNA form, the CDR3 reads TGTGCCAGTAAATACGACAGCAATCAGCCCCAGCATTTT. Translated, it gives CASKYDSNQPQHF.